The source of this TCR beta chain is a study of blood T cell repertoires in COVID-19. This clone appeared once. Per the original data handling: Reference gene primer amplification yielded estimated nucleated cell counts. The method was immunoSEQ multiplex PCR; TCRdb's version includes in-frame clones alone and lacks a portion of them. Clone size and V and J calls were adopted from that table, with D and trimming inferred from the DNA. The sample lists 110,000 to 150,000 clones, more than 75% occurring once. Trimming at V came to 5 bases and at J to 3 bases, leaving 7 bases not matched to a gene. The CDR3 sequence is 16 residues long. CDR1 is SGHNT and CDR2 is YENEEA in the germline V gene.

The source is a human donor in a cohort sampled during active COVID-19. The V call is TRBV11-3, the J call TRBJ1-3; 10 bases match TRBD1. Sequencing was done on a sample of peripheral blood. The CDR3: CASSPGQGVLGNTIYF. CDR3 nucleotides: TGTGCCAGCAGCCCCGGACAGGGGGTCCTTGGAAACACCATATATTTT.